This record covers a single TCR beta chain. Antigen: not known. RNA extraction was followed by reverse transcription into cDNA, which acted as the sequencing template. TCRdb's table, derived via immunoSEQ multiplex PCR, lists solely in-frame clones and lacks some. The data hold approximately 150,000 clones, with 55% observed a single time. The sample is drawn from a study of CD8+ T cells in alopecia areata. Study-wide findings and caveats: Relative to normal scalp, lesional scalp, especially alopecia totalis/universalis, showed higher clonality. Among patients, TCR sharing was less clear than in mice, a difference possibly due in part to HLA diversity in the patient population. Scalp samples also contribute reads from the resident alphabeta T cells found in normal skin.

Starting from PBMCs, sorting isolated CD4+ and CD8+ T cells. The V gene lost 10 bases and the J gene lost 1 base, with 19 bases spanning the gap. The length of the CDR3 is 15 residues. Germline V gives CDR1 SNHLY, CDR2 FYNNEI. This TCR was sampled from a human donor in good health. The chain recombines TRBV2 with TRBJ2-5, with TRBD1 as a possible D gene (5 bases). The source material was CD4+ T cells sorted from blood. The chain's CDR3 is CATLGSGQSQETQYF. CDR3 nucleotides: TGTGCCACCCTGGGGTCCGGACAAAGCCAAGAGACCCAGTACTTC.